The 25 T cell receptor beta chains given below trace back to one sample, sequenced in a study of blood T cell repertoires in COVID-19. Some clones are missing from TCRdb's copy, which holds only in-frame ones; the method was immunoSEQ multiplex PCR. The sample shows 200,000 to 250,000 clones, around nine tenths of them seen only once. Sequencing was done on a sample of peripheral blood. The source of these receptors is a woman aged 55 to 70 with acute or convalescent COVID-19.

The V gene is TRBV7-8, the J gene TRBJ1-2, with a weak D call TRBD1 (6 bases). From germline, CDR1 is SGHVS and CDR2 FQNEAQ. V was cut by 5 bases and J by 4 bases, with 11 bases left in between. This CDR3 is 13 amino acids long. CDR3 residues: CASSIGQFYGYTF. DNA of the CDR3: TGTGCCAGCAGCATTGGACAGTTCTATGGCTACACCTTC.

The chain has TRBV5-1 and TRBJ2-5; possibly TRBD2 for D (7 bases). Germline CDR1 SGHRS, CDR2 YFSETQ. V was shortened by 2 bases and J by 4 bases, with 21 bases between the two germline ends. CDR3 size: 17 residues. CDR3 sequence: CASSLIGGLWVPETQYF. CDR3 nucleotides: TGCGCCAGCAGCTTAATCGGGGGGCTTTGGGTCCCAGAGACCCAGTACTTC.

V is TRBV6-1 and J is TRBJ2-4; 9 positions match TRBD1. The CDR3 runs 19 residues. Trimming at V came to 4 bases and at J to 1 base, leaving 14 bases not matched to a gene. Germline V gene lookup returns CDR1 MNHNS and CDR2 SASEGT. The CDR3 spells CASSVGSGTGQMAKNIQYF. For the CDR3, the DNA is TGTGCCAGCAGTGTGGGTTCAGGGACAGGGCAAATGGCCAAAAACATTCAGTACTTC.

The rearrangement links TRBV4-2 to TRBJ2-7, with TRBD2 identical over 11 bases. The germline gives CDR1 LGHNA, CDR2 YNFKEQ. The CDR3 has 17 residues. With V trimmed by 3 bases and J by 0 bases, 7 bases remained unmatched. CDR3: CASSHGTSGSPSYEQYF. In DNA, the CDR3 is TGTGCCAGCAGCCACGGGACTAGCGGATCCCCCTCCTACGAGCAGTACTTC.

The chain employs TRBV6-5 and TRBJ2-2; possible D gene TRBD2, 5 bases. Looked up from germline, CDR1 is MNHEY and CDR2 is SVGAGI. This CDR3 spans 14 amino acids. The ends were cut back, 7 bases at V and 0 bases at J, with 9 bases in the middle. CDR3: CASISSANTGELFF. The CDR3 region has the DNA TGTGCCAGCATAAGTAGCGCGAACACCGGGGAGCTGTTTTTT.

The gene calls are TRBV10-1 and TRBJ2-7, with D maybe TRBD2 (6 bases). Between the trimmed V and J ends, which lost 0 bases and 4 bases, there was a span of 7 bases. Per the germline V gene, CDR1 is WNHNN and CDR2 is SYGVQD (reference sequence). This CDR3 has 13 residues. Here the CDR3 reads CASSESGRYEQYF. In DNA, the CDR3 is TGCGCCAGCAGTGAGTCGGGGAGGTACGAGCAGTACTTC.

About this clone: No conserved phenylalanine or tryptophan ends this CDR3, so it is likely a read error. The limits of the CDR3 on the DNA are not certain, so only TCRdb's listed CDR3 is given. The chain uses TRBV6-2 or TRBV6-3 and TRBJ2-7; TRBD2 was called by the table and not checked on the DNA. The CDR3 has 15 residues if both end residues are counted. Germline V gene data show CDR1 as MNHEY and CDR2 as SVGEGT. CDR3 amino acids: CASSYRSGTSGRHQL.

V is TRBV7-9 and J is TRBJ2-1, with D perhaps TRBD2 (6 bases). This CDR3 contains 13 residues. The V and J ends lost 5 bases and 7 bases respectively, with 12 bases between them. Germline CDR1 is SEHNR and CDR2 is FQNEAQ (reference sequence). Written as DNA, the CDR3 is TGTGCCAGCAGCCCAGGAGGGTGGAATGAGCAGTTCTTC. It yields the protein CASSPGGWNEQFF.

The chain couples TRBV19 to TRBJ2-6, with TRBD1 matching over 12 bases. The CDR3 length is 18 residues. The germline CDR1 and CDR2 sequences are LNHDA and SQIVND (reference sequence). The trim removed 10 bases at V and 2 bases at J, leaving 12 bases unmatched. The CDR3 loop is CATRSGTGGAAGANVLTF. The CDR3 DNA follows: TGTGCCACACGATCCGGGACAGGGGGCGCGGCTGGGGCCAACGTCCTGACTTTC. Full variable domain (rest looked up from reference TRBV19 and TRBJ2-6): DGGITQSPKYLFRKEGQNVTLSCEQNLNHDAMYWYRQDPGQGLRLIYYSQIVNDFQKGDIAEGYSVSREKKESFPLTVTSAQKNPTAFYLCATRSGTGGAAGANVLTFGAGSRLTVL.

A single count supports this clone. The chain combines TRBV7-8 with TRBJ1-1; 9 bases map to TRBD1. CDR1 and CDR2 (germline): SGHVS, FQNEAQ. V lost 5 bases, J lost 4 bases, and 8 bases stayed unmatched. CDR3 length equals 15 residues. The CDR3 reads CASSPRDREGTEAFF. As DNA, the CDR3 is TGTGCCAGCAGCCCCCGGGACAGGGAGGGCACTGAAGCTTTCTTT.

This clone was observed a few times. This sequence joins TRBV6-2 or TRBV6-3 and TRBJ1-6; no clear D. Germline loops: CDR1 MNHEY, CDR2 SVGEGT. The CDR3 sequence is 14 residues long. Trimming removed 0 bases from V and 5 bases from J, with 5 bases in between. The CDR3 loop reads CASSYSRDNSPLHF. For the CDR3, the DNA is TGTGCCAGCAGTTACTCACGGGATAATTCACCCCTCCACTTT.

This chain connects TRBV6-5 to TRBJ1-2; D is undetermined. The ends were cut back, 3 bases at V and 6 bases at J, with 11 bases in the middle. This CDR3 spans 13 amino acids. CDR1 is MNHEY, CDR2 SVGAGI, per germline. CDR3 loop: CASSYWRVDGYTF. The CDR3 DNA sequence: TGTGCCAGCAGTTATTGGAGGGTGGATGGCTACACCTTC.

With respect to this clone: At one boundary the junction diverges from the germline segment, which might be a read error. J is TRBJ2-7 and V is TRBV4-1; D is unresolved. Germline assignment: CDR1 MGHRA and CDR2 YSYEKL. This CDR3 has 13 amino acids. CDR3 sequence (DNA): TGCGCCAGCAGCCAAGAGTTCCTTGAACCGGCGGACTTC. It codes for CASSQEFLEPADF.

The chain carries TRBV5-4 and TRBJ2-2; TRBD2 aligns across 13 bases. After removal of 4 bases from V and 8 bases from J, the junction contained 11 bases not matched to a gene. The germline gives CDR1 SGHNT, CDR2 YYREEE (reference sequence). The CDR3 totals 17 residues. The CDR3 coding sequence is TGTGCCAGCAGCCCCCCGGGACTAGCGGGAACTAAGGGGGAGCTGTTTTTT. Its translation: CASSPPGLAGTKGELFF.

The chain links TRBV6-1 to TRBJ1-2, with TRBD1 identical over 11 bases. This CDR3 has 15 residues. Germline CDR1 reads MNHNS; CDR2 reads SASEGT. J was trimmed by 7 bases and V by 2 bases; bases with no gene match: 6. The CDR3 DNA is TGTGCCAGCAGTGAACTGTGGACAGGGGGCGGTGGCTACACCTTC. Its translation: CASSELWTGGGGYTF.

The chain joins TRBV7-2 to TRBJ1-1, with TRBD1 as a possible D gene (5 bases). V dropped 4 bases and J dropped 1 base, with 13 bases sitting between them. Germline CDR1 is SGHTA and CDR2 is FQGNSA. CDR3 size: 15 residues. The CDR3 region has the DNA TGTGCCAGCAGCTCGCGGGGCAGGGAGAACACTGAAGCTTTCTTT. Residues: CASSSRGRENTEAFF.

This clone was counted once. This sequence joins TRBV28 and TRBJ2-3; D not resolved. This CDR3 has 16 amino acids. CDR1 is MDHEN, CDR2 SYDVKM, per germline. The V and J ends lost 1 base and 1 base respectively, with 12 bases between them. CDR3: CASSLSPHLGTDTQYF. The DNA for the CDR3 is TGTGCCAGCAGTTTATCCCCTCACTTGGGCACAGATACGCAGTATTTT.

V and J are TRBV6-2 or TRBV6-3 and TRBJ1-1; D is undetermined. Between the trimmed V and J ends, which lost 1 base and 0 bases, there was a span of 9 bases. The CDR3 extends over 15 amino acids. The germline V gene has CDR1 MNHEY and CDR2 SVGEGT. The CDR3: CASSYFSTMNTEAFF. CDR3 bases: TGTGCCAGCAGTTACTTCAGTACAATGAACACTGAAGCTTTCTTT.

The V and J genes are TRBV29-1 and TRBJ2-3; the match to TRBD1 covers 7 bases. Per germline, CDR1 SQVTM and CDR2 ANQGSEA. J was trimmed by 4 bases and V by 5 bases; bases with no gene match: 12. This CDR3 is 15 amino acids long. In DNA form, the CDR3 reads TGCAGCGTTAATGGGTGGATCAGGGGGTCAGATACGCAGTATTTT. Amino acid sequence: CSVNGWIRGSDTQYF.

The chain employs TRBV6-5 and TRBJ1-6; a possible D gene is TRBD1 (5 bases). Germline CDR1 MNHEY, CDR2 SVGAGI. This CDR3 has 16 amino acids. V was cut by 3 bases and J by 6 bases, with 15 bases left in between. CDR3 sequence reads: CASSYLAGPPNSPLHF. In DNA form, the CDR3 reads TGTGCCAGCAGTTATCTAGCGGGACCTCCTAATTCACCCCTCCACTTT.

The chain joins TRBV25-1 to TRBJ2-3; D possibly corresponds to TRBD2 (7 bases). The CDR3 loop spans 15 amino acids. V gave up 11 bases and J gave up 0 bases, with 18 bases separating them. Germline-derived CDR1 and CDR2 are MGHDK and SYGVNS. Here the CDR3 DNA reads TGTGCCGCTGGGGGGGGCAGGTATAGCACAGATACGCAGTATTTT. This codes for CAAGGGRYSTDTQYF.

The J gene is TRBJ2-7, the V gene TRBV28; weak D call: TRBD1 (5 bases). This CDR3 region has 15 residues. The V gene lost 7 bases and the J gene lost 3 bases, with 19 bases spanning the gap. Germline V gene lookup returns CDR1 MDHEN and CDR2 SYDVKM. CDR3 nucleotides: TGTGCCAGCACCCTCGGGTCGGCAGGGAACTACGAGCAGTACTTC. It codes for CASTLGSAGNYEQYF.

The chain has TRBV19 and TRBJ1-1; a possible D gene is TRBD1 (6 bases). Between the trimmed V and J ends, which lost 3 bases and 1 base, there was a span of 21 bases. Germline CDR1 LNHDA, CDR2 SQIVND (reference sequence). The CDR3 spans 18 residues. CDR3 in amino acids: CASSIPTGTASRNTEAFF. CDR3 in DNA: TGTGCCAGTAGTATTCCAACAGGGACGGCTTCTAGGAACACTGAAGCTTTCTTT.

This clone was detected a few times. This CDR3 is CASRWTGTTHEQYF. The DNA for the CDR3 is TGTGCCAGCAGGTGGACAGGGACGACCCACGAGCAGTACTTC. The chain carries TRBV28 and TRBJ2-7; 8 bases fit TRBD1. The CDR3 consists of 14 residues. The J segment lost 5 bases and the V segment lost 6 bases, leaving 9 bases of the junction unmatched. From germline, CDR1 is MDHEN and CDR2 SYDVKM. The whole variable domain, remainder taken from reference TRBV28 and TRBJ2-7, is DVKVTQSSRYLVKRTGEKVFLECVQDMDHENMFWYRQDPGLGLRLIYFSYDVKMKEKGDIPEGYSVSREKKERFSLILESASTNQTSMYLCASRWTGTTHEQYFGPGTRLTVT.

The chain carries TRBV18 and TRBJ2-3; TRBD2 matches at 7 bases. With 3 bases clipped from V and 0 bases from J, the junction kept 6 bases outside the gene matches. Germline V lookup: CDR1 KGHSH, CDR2 LQKENI. The CDR3 extends over 16 amino acids. CDR3 DNA: TGTGCCAGCTCACCTCGACTAGCCTCTAGCACAGATACGCAGTATTTT. Amino acid sequence: CASSPRLASSTDTQYF.